This T cell receptor beta chain was captured by sequencing in a study of post-analysis software for immune sequencing data. About the study: Both relapsing-remitting and secondary progressive multiple sclerosis featured among the disease courses, as did progressive-relapsing multiple sclerosis.

The germline V gene encodes CDR1 SGDLS and CDR2 YYNGEE. V dropped 0 bases and J dropped 4; count of bases not matched to a gene: 8. This CDR3 region has 16 residues. Study-level findings and limits: People with multiple sclerosis had a significantly lower normalized Chao1 diversity than controls did. Higher frequency in patients than in controls was seen for about five TRBV segments, with TRBV5-6, TRBV5-1 and TRBV20-1 among them. F measure clustering grouped samples strongly by preparation batch.

Prepared libraries of TCR beta cDNA carried unique molecular identifiers. Input populations of 1 to 10 million T cells gave rise to some 500,000 cDNA molecules. TCRdb re-called the PCR reads with MiXCR, one entry per CDR3 protein. Found here are about 540,000 distinct CDR3 sequences, 30% to 40% of them singletons; the top ten hold 6%. Comment on this clonotype: Its cognate antigen is unknown.

The chain couples TRBV9 to TRBJ2-7; TRBD2 aligns across 9 bases. The sequenced sample was blood. The receptor's source is a girl between 2 and 17 years old with multiple sclerosis. Here the CDR3 reads CASSVVPSGASYEQYF. CDR3 DNA sequence: TGTGCCAGCAGCGTAGTACCTAGCGGGGCATCGTACGAGCAGTACTTC.